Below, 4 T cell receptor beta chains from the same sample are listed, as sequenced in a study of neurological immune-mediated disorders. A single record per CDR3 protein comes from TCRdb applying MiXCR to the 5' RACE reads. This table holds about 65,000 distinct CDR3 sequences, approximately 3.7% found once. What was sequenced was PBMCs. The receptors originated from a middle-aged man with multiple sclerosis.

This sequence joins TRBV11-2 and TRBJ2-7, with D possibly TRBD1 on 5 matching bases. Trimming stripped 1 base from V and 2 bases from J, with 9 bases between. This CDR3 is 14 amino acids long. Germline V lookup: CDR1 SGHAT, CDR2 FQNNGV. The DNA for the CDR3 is TGTGCCAGCAGCTTAGGGGCAGGGACCTACGAGCAGTACGTC. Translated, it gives CASSLGAGTYEQYV.

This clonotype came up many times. The CDR3 bases are TGCAGCGTTGAAGATCTCACCAGCTATGGCTACACCTTC. Its protein is CSVEDLTSYGYTF. The chain combines TRBV29-1 with TRBJ1-2; D uncertain. Germline lookup yields CDR1 SQVTM and CDR2 ANQGSEA. The V end was cut by 0 bases, the J end by 4 bases, with 9 bases between. The CDR3 length is 13 residues. Together with reference TRBV29-1 and TRBJ1-2, the CDR3 gives the full variable domain: SAVISQKPSRDICQRGTSLTIQCQVDSQVTMMFWYRQQPGQSLTLIATANQGSEATYESGFVIDKFPISRPNLTFSTLTVSNMSPEDSSIYLCSVEDLTSYGYTFGSGTRLTVV.

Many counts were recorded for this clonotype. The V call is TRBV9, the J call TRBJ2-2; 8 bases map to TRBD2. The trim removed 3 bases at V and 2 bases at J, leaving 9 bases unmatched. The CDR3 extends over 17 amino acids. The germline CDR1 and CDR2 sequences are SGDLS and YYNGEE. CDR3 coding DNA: TGTGCCAGCAGCGCCGGCCCGGGGGGGCCTAACACCGGGGAGCTGTTTTTT. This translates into CASSAGPGGPNTGELFF.

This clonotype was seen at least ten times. CDR3 sequence (DNA): TGTGCCAGCAGCCAAGAACGGGGGAGGTCAGATACGCAGTATTTT. It codes for CASSQERGRSDTQYF. V is TRBV4-2 and J is TRBJ2-3; maybe TRBD2 (6 bases). The CDR3 covers 15 residues. Germline CDR1 is LGHNA and CDR2 is YNFKEQ. Trimming stripped 0 bases from V and 4 bases from J, with 11 bases between.